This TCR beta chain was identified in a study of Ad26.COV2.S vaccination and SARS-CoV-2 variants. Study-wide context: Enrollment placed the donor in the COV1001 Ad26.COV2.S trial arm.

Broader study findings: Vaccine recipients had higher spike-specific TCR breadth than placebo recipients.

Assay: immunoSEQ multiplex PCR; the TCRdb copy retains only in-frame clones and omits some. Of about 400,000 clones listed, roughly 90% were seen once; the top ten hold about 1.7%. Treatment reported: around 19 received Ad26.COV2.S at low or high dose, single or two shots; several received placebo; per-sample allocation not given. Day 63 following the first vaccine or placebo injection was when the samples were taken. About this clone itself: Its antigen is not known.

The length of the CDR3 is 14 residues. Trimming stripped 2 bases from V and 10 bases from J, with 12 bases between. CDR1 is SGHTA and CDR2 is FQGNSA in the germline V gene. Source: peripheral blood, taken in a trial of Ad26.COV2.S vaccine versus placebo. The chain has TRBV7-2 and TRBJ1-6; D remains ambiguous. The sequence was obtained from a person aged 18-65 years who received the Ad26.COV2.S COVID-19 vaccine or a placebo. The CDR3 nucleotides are TGTGCCAGCAGCTTAATCAGGACGGGATCACCCCTCCACTTT. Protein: CASSLIRTGSPLHF.